Each of the 20 T cell receptor beta chains below was sequenced from the same sample in a study of cytomegalovirus exposure and HLA in healthy donors. A multiplex PCR was run with 60 Vbeta primers and 13 Jbeta primers. Measured with immunoSEQ multiplex PCR; TCRdb has only the in-frame clones, and not every one. The repertoire has roughly 170,000 clones, just over 75% of them found once; the top ten carry about 1.5%. The sample consisted of PBMCs. The source is a woman aged 25 to 39 in good health and CMV-seropositive.

V usage is TRBV27 and J usage is TRBJ1-1; weak D call: TRBD1 (5 bases). V lost 4 bases to trimming and J lost 1 base, with 19 bases between them. The CDR3 contains 17 residues. Germline-derived CDR1 and CDR2 are MNHEY and SMNVEV (reference sequence). The CDR3 region has the DNA TGTGCCAGCAGTTCCGCTGGGGGGGTATGGGGGAACACTGAAGCTTTCTTT. Protein: CASSSAGGVWGNTEAFF.

This clone was seen more than once but under ten times. The chain uses TRBV2 and TRBJ1-5; TRBD1 agrees at 10 bases. The V and J ends lost 5 bases and 0 bases, in that order; junction bases with no gene match: 13. Germline V gene data show CDR1 as SNHLY and CDR2 as FYNNEI. This CDR3 is built from 19 residues. The CDR3 coding sequence is TGTGCCAGCAGTATATTGACAGGGGGCCTCCAATATAGCAATCAGCCCCAGCATTTT. Residues: CASSILTGGLQYSNQPQHF.

This clone was counted once. The J gene is TRBJ1-3, the V gene TRBV4-1, with a tentative D call TRBD1 (5 bases). Germline V lookup: CDR1 MGHRA, CDR2 YSYEKL. The ends were cut back, 0 bases at V and 1 base at J, with 7 bases in the middle. The CDR3 is made up of 15 amino acids. In DNA form, the CDR3 reads TGCGCCAGCAGCCAAGATACAGGTTCTGGAAACACCATATATTTT. Translation: CASSQDTGSGNTIYF.

In this sample, this clone turned up once. The rearrangement joins TRBV4-1 to TRBJ2-5, with 12 bases fitting TRBD2. Germline assignment: CDR1 MGHRA and CDR2 YSYEKL. V lost 4 bases and J lost 2; bases outside the gene matches: 11. The CDR3 extends over 18 amino acids. CDR3 in DNA: TGCGCCAGCAGCCTTAATTCACTAGCGGGAGGCCTGCAAGAGACCCAGTACTTC. It is translated as CASSLNSLAGGLQETQYF.

V and J are TRBV2 and TRBJ2-3; no definite D call. Between the trimmed V and J ends, which lost 6 bases and 0 bases, there was a span of 13 bases. The CDR3 is 15 residues long. Germline-derived CDR1 and CDR2 are SNHLY and FYNNEI. This CDR3 is CASRKESSSTDTQYF. In nucleotides, the CDR3 is TGTGCCAGCAGAAAAGAGAGTTCTAGCACAGATACGCAGTATTTT.

A few counts support this clone. J is TRBJ1-1 and V is TRBV7-3; the match to TRBD1 covers 9 bases. Germline V gene lookup returns CDR1 SGHTA and CDR2 FQGTGA. The CDR3 runs to 14 residues. V was clipped by 7 bases and J by 1 base; unmatched bases: 4. CDR3 nucleotides: TGTGCCAGCAACACGGGACAGGGGAACACTGAAGCTTTCTTT. It encodes CASNTGQGNTEAFF.

The V gene is TRBV7-2, the J gene TRBJ2-5; D not certain. CDR3 length: 10 amino acids. V shed 5 bases and J shed 9 bases, with 7 bases lying between them. Germline loops: CDR1 SGHTA, CDR2 FQGNSA. CDR3 nucleotides: TGTGCCAGCAGCGCCGAGGCCCAGTACTTC. The encoded protein is CASSAEAQYF.

This clone was seen a handful of times. The chain uses TRBV2 and TRBJ2-1; 13 nucleotides agree with TRBD2. The junction had 7 bases not matched to a gene; V was cut back by 11 bases and J by 12 bases. This CDR3 spans 12 amino acids. The germline V gene has CDR1 SNHLY and CDR2 FYNNEI. The CDR3 protein is CARRTSGSGQFF. DNA of the CDR3: TGTGCCCGACGGACTAGCGGGAGTGGGCAGTTCTTC.

This clone was found a few times. The rearrangement uses TRBV5-1 and TRBJ2-1, with TRBD2 matching over 7 bases. The germline V gene encodes CDR1 SGHRS and CDR2 YFSETQ. The trim removed 5 bases at V and 9 bases at J, leaving 8 bases unmatched. This CDR3 comprises 13 residues. CDR3 loop: CASRGLADFEQFF. The CDR3 DNA reads TGCGCCAGCAGGGGGCTAGCGGATTTTGAGCAGTTCTTC.

The V and J genes are TRBV2 and TRBJ1-2; a possible D gene is TRBD1 (5 bases). V was pared by 6 bases and J by 8 bases, with 16 bases between. CDR3 length: 13 residues. Germline CDR1 is SNHLY and CDR2 is FYNNEI. The CDR3 loop is CASRGGGPAGYTF. CDR3 in DNA: TGTGCCAGCAGGGGCGGGGGACCAGCCGGCTACACCTTC.

The chain uses TRBV5-1 and TRBJ2-5, with a possible D match to TRBD2 (6 bases). V lost 0 bases, J lost 7 bases, and 22 bases lay in between. The CDR3 runs 17 residues. In germline, CDR1 is SGHRS, CDR2 YFSETQ. This chain's CDR3 is CASSLERGGDLVGTQYF. DNA of the CDR3: TGCGCCAGCAGCTTGGAGAGGGGAGGCGACTTAGTGGGGACCCAGTACTTC.

V is TRBV4-2 and J is TRBJ2-2; TRBD2 agrees at 11 bases. The CDR3 totals 21 residues. Per germline, CDR1 LGHNA and CDR2 YNFKEQ. V was pared by 4 bases and J by 1 base, with 17 bases of the junction left unmatched. CDR3 loop: CASSLKRVGGLAGLNTGELFF. In nucleotides, the CDR3 is TGTGCCAGCAGCCTCAAGAGAGTAGGCGGACTAGCGGGTCTGAACACCGGGGAGCTGTTTTTT.

This chain connects TRBV27 to TRBJ2-7; TRBD2 is a possible D gene (5 bases). Trimming shortened V by 2 bases and J by 2 bases, and 16 bases separated the two germline ends. From germline, CDR1 is MNHEY and CDR2 SMNVEV (reference sequence). The CDR3 length is 16 residues. CDR3 amino acids: CASSLSKWEMTYEQYF. The CDR3 DNA follows: TGTGCCAGCAGTTTAAGTAAGTGGGAGATGACCTACGAGCAGTACTTC.

The chain links TRBV5-8 to TRBJ1-1; D might be TRBD1 (5 bases). Trimming cost V 4 bases and J 1 base, with 8 bases left between them. In germline, CDR1 is SGHTS, CDR2 YDEGEE. The CDR3 loop spans 13 amino acids. In DNA, the CDR3 is TGTGCCAGCAGCCTGGGGCCGAACACTGAAGCTTTCTTT. Protein sequence: CASSLGPNTEAFF.

V gene TRBV6-4 combines with J gene TRBJ2-5, with D perhaps TRBD2 (6 bases). The germline V gene encodes CDR1 MRHNA and CDR2 SNTAGT. Trimming stripped 6 bases from V and 5 bases from J, with 13 bases between. The CDR3 covers 13 residues. The CDR3, as DNA: TGTGCCAGCAGACGGGAGCTGGGGGAGACCCAGTACTTC. This gives the protein CASRRELGETQYF.

The rearrangement uses TRBV30 and TRBJ2-2, with D possibly being TRBD2 (6 bases). This CDR3 has 13 amino acids. V was clipped by 4 bases and J by 4 bases, with 10 bases between them. Germline CDR1 is GTSNPN and CDR2 is SVGIG (reference sequence). In nucleotides, the CDR3 is TGTGCCTGGAAACGGGAGATCACCGGGGAGCTGTTTTTT. Amino acid sequence: CAWKREITGELFF.

This chain connects TRBV9 to TRBJ1-2; TRBD1 agrees at 7 bases. Germline V gene lookup returns CDR1 SGDLS and CDR2 YYNGEE. This CDR3 contains 18 residues. J was trimmed by 6 bases and V by 0 bases; bases with no gene match: 17. The CDR3 here is CASSVENGGEGARDGYTF. The CDR3 DNA follows: TGTGCCAGCAGCGTAGAGAACGGGGGGGAGGGGGCGAGGGATGGCTACACCTTC.

J is TRBJ2-7 and V is TRBV6-6; 9 positions agree with TRBD2. Trimming removed 2 bases from V and 1 base from J; junction bases left unmatched: 3. There are 15 residues in the CDR3. Germline CDR1 and CDR2: MNHNY and SVGAGI (reference sequence). CDR3 sequence: CASSYLAGSSYEQYF. The CDR3 DNA is TGTGCCAGCAGTTACCTAGCGGGATCTTCCTACGAGCAGTACTTC.

The chain employs TRBV11-2 and TRBJ2-5; D is perhaps TRBD2 (5 bases). This CDR3 is 13 amino acids long. Germline CDR1 reads SGHAT; CDR2 reads FQNNGV. The germline V and J ends were trimmed by 3 bases and 5 bases, with 10 bases remaining between them. The CDR3 sequence is CASSFGGEETQYF. The CDR3 DNA sequence: TGTGCCAGCAGCTTCGGTGGGGAGGAGACCCAGTACTTC.

Here the CDR3 DNA reads TGTGCCAGCATAAGCGGGAGGATTATCGGGGAGCTGTTTTTT. Translation gives CASISGRIIGELFF. The rearrangement joins TRBV6-1 to TRBJ2-2, with 9 nucleotides matching TRBD2. Germline V CDR1 and CDR2: MNHNS, SASEGT. Unmatched junction bases numbered 7, after V lost 7 bases and J lost 7 bases. The CDR3 spans 14 residues.